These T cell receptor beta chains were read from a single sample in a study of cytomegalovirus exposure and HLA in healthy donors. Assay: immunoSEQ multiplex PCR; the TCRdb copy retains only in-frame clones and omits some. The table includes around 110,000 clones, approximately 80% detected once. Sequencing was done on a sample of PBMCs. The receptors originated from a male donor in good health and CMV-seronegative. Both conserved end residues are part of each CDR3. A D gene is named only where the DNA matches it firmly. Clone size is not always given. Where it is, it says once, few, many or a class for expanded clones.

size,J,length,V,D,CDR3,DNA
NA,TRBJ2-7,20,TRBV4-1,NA,CASSPRSPVGSTFPTSEQYF,TGCGCCAGCAGCCCAAGGTCCCCTGTTGGCAGTACATTCCCCACCAGCGAGCAGTACTTC
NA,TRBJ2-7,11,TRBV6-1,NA,CASRLSYEQYF,TGTGCCAGCAGACTTTCCTACGAGCAGTACTTC
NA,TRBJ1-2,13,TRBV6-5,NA,CASKFGTAGGYTF,TGTGCCAGCAAATTCGGCACGGCGGGTGGCTACACCTTC
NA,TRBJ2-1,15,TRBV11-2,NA,CASSWSSLDYNEQFF,TGTGCCAGCAGCTGGAGCTCACTCGATTACAATGAGCAGTTCTTC
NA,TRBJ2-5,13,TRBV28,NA,CASRSGAVGTQYF,TGTGCCAGCAGATCAGGGGCCGTGGGGACCCAGTACTTC
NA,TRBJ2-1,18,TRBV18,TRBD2,CASSVSSSGRASYNEQFF,TGTGCCAGCTCAGTAAGCAGTAGCGGGAGGGCCTCCTACAATGAGCAGTTCTTC
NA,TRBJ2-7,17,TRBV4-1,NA,CASSQLAGTTTSYEQYF,TGCGCCAGCAGCCAGCTAGCCGGGACAACGACTTCCTACGAGCAGTACTTC
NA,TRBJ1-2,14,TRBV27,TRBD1,CASSLSTGTYGYTF,TGTGCCAGCAGTCTCTCGACAGGGACATATGGCTACACCTTC
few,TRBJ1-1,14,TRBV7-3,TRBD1,CASSLRDRGTEAFF,TGTGCCAGCAGCTTACGTGACAGGGGCACTGAAGCTTTCTTT
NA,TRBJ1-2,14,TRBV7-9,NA,CASSDTGLNYGYTF,TGTGCCAGCAGCGACACAGGGCTTAACTATGGCTACACCTTC
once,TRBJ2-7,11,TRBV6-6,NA,CASTSMYEQYF,TGTGCCAGCACTAGTATGTACGAGCAGTACTTC
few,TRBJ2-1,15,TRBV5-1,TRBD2,CASSLRLAGDNEQFF,TGCGCCAGCAGCTTGAGGCTAGCGGGAGACAATGAGCAGTTCTTC
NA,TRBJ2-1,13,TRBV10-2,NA,CASSSLGASEQFF,TGCGCCAGCAGTTCCCTGGGAGCCAGTGAGCAGTTCTTC
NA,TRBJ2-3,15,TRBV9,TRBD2,CASSWGGGNTDTQYF,TGTGCCAGCAGCTGGGGCGGGGGGAACACAGATACGCAGTATTTT
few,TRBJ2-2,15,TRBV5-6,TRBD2,CASSPGTSLGGELFF,TGTGCCAGCAGCCCCGGGACTAGTCTCGGCGGGGAGCTGTTTTTT
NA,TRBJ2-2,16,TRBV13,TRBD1,CASSFRDRARAGELFF,TGTGCCAGCAGCTTCCGGGACAGGGCGAGGGCCGGGGAGCTGTTTTTT
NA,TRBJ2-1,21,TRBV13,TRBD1,CASSLRYRYIFRDSSYNEQFF,TGTGCCAGCAGCTTAAGGTACAGATACATATTCCGGGACAGTTCCTACAATGAGCAGTTCTTC
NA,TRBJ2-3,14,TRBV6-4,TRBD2,CASSDWREGDTQYF,TGTGCCAGCAGTGACTGGCGGGAGGGGGATACGCAGTATTTT
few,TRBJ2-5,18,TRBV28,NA,CASSLGSRRGRDQETQYF,TGTGCCAGCAGTTTGGGGTCCCGGAGAGGGAGAGACCAAGAGACCCAGTACTTC
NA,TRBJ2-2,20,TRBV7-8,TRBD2,CASSFRMGLAGVGRTGELFF,TGTGCCAGCAGCTTCCGAATGGGACTAGCGGGAGTGGGGCGGACCGGGGAGCTGTTTTTT
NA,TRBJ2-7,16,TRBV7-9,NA,CASSLSSAGAFYEQYF,TGTGCCAGCAGCTTATCGTCGGCAGGGGCCTTCTACGAGCAGTACTTC
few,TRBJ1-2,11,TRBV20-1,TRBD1,CSALGQPGYTF,TGCAGTGCTCTGGGACAGCCCGGCTACACCTTC
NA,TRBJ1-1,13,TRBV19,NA,CASSIRVYTEAFF,TGTGCCAGTAGTATAAGAGTTTACACTGAAGCTTTCTTT
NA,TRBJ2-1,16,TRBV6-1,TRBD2,CASSVSSGRRLNEQFF,TGTGCCAGCAGTGTTTCTAGCGGGAGGAGGTTGAATGAGCAGTTCTTC
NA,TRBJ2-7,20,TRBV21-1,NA,CASSLLLSGRDLERSYEQYF,TGTGCCAGCAGCCTTCTCCTTAGCGGGAGGGACCTTGAGAGGTCCTACGAGCAGTACTTC
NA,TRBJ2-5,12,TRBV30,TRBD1,CALNRGRETQYF,TGTGCCTTAAACAGGGGGCGGGAGACCCAGTACTTC
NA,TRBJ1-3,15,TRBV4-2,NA,CASSQTGFSGNTIYF,TGTGCCAGCAGCCAAACGGGGTTCTCTGGAAACACCATATATTTT
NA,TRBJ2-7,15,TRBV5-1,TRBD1,CASSAGSQGTYEQYF,TGCGCCAGCAGCGCCGGATCACAGGGGACCTACGAGCAGTACTTC
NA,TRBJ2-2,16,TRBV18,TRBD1,CASSPERQGAKEGLFF,TGTGCCAGCTCACCTGAACGACAGGGGGCTAAGGAGGGGCTGTTTTTT
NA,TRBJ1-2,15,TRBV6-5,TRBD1,CASSYTGGADYGYTF,TGTGCCAGCAGTTACACAGGGGGCGCCGACTATGGCTACACCTTC
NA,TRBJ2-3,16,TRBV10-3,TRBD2,CAIGDTSGRLLDTQYF,TGTGCCATCGGTGATACTAGCGGGAGGTTGTTGGATACGCAGTATTTT
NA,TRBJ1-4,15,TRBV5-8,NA,CASSSQVGKGEKLFF,TGTGCCAGCAGTTCACAGGTGGGCAAAGGAGAAAAACTGTTTTTT
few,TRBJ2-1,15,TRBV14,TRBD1,CASSHGQGGYNEQFF,TGTGCCAGCAGCCACGGACAGGGGGGGTACAATGAGCAGTTCTTC
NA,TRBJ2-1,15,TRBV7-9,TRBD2,CASSYLAGGFDEQFF,TGTGCCAGCAGCTACCTAGCGGGAGGTTTCGATGAGCAGTTCTTC
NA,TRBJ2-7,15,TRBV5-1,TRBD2,CASSASSGAPLEQYF,TGCGCCAGCAGTGCGTCTAGCGGGGCCCCCCTCGAGCAGTACTTC
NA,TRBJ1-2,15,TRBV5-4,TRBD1,CASSSRQGNGYGYTF,TGTGCCAGCAGCTCTAGACAGGGAAACGGCTATGGCTACACCTTC
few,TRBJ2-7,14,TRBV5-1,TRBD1,CASSFETGPYEQYF,TGCGCCAGCAGCTTCGAGACAGGGCCCTACGAGCAGTACTTC
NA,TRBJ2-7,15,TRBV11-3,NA,CASSLRGSPTYEQYF,TGTGCCAGCAGCCTTCGCGGCAGCCCCACCTACGAGCAGTACTTC
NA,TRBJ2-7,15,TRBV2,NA,CASSEEQAPSYEQYF,TGTGCCAGCAGTGAAGAGCAGGCTCCATCCTACGAGCAGTACTTC
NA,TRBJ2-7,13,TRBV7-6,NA,CASSPGPDYEQYF,TGTGCCAGCAGCCCAGGGCCAGACTACGAGCAGTACTTC
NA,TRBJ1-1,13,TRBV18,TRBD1,CASDRTGATEAFF,TGTGCCAGCGACAGGACAGGGGCCACTGAAGCTTTCTTT
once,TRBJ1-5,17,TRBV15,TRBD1,CATSKGTGGGSNQPQHF,TGTGCCACCAGCAAAGGCACAGGGGGTGGTAGCAATCAGCCCCAGCATTTT
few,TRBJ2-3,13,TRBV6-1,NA,CASGAWSTDTQYF,TGTGCCAGCGGGGCGTGGAGCACAGATACGCAGTATTTT
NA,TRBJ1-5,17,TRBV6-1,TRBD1,CASSAGLGTGVNQPQHF,TGTGCCAGCAGTGCTGGTTTAGGGACAGGCGTGAATCAGCCCCAGCATTTT
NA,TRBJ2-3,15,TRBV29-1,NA,CSVGRRESSTDTQYF,TGCAGCGTTGGAAGGAGAGAAAGTAGCACAGATACGCAGTATTTT
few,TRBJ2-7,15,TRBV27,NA,CASSFATGLTYEQYF,TGTGCCAGCAGTTTCGCGACAGGTCTGACCTACGAGCAGTACTTC
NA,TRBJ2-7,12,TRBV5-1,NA,CASSLDSNEQYF,TGCGCCAGCAGCTTGGATAGTAACGAGCAGTACTTC
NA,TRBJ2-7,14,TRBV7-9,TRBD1,CASIGRQGAYEQYF,TGTGCCAGCATCGGACGACAGGGGGCCTACGAGCAGTACTTC
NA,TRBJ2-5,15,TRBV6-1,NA,CASTEGGEGRETQYF,TGTGCCAGCACCGAAGGGGGGGAGGGCCGAGAGACCCAGTACTTC
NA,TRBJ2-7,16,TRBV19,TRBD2,CASSEGVLAGHYEQYF,TGTGCCAGTAGTGAGGGGGTCCTAGCGGGCCACTACGAGCAGTACTTC
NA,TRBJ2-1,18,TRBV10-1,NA,CASSESKVVVGAYNEQFF,TGCGCCAGCAGTGAGTCAAAGGTGGTGGTAGGAGCCTACAATGAGCAGTTCTTC
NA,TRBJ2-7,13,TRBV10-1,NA,CASAGGALLEQYF,TGCGCCTCCGCCGGCGGGGCGCTCCTCGAGCAGTACTTC
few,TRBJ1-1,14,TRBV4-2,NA,CASSPGDGNTEAFF,TGTGCCAGCAGCCCGGGGGATGGAAACACTGAAGCTTTCTTT
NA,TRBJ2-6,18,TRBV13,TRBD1,CASSTPGQGDGGANVLTF,TGTGCCAGCAGCACACCGGGACAGGGGGATGGTGGGGCCAACGTCCTGACTTTC
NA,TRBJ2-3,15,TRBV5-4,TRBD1,CASSLAGQSTDTQYF,TGTGCCAGCAGCTTGGCGGGACAGAGCACAGATACGCAGTATTTT